This TCR beta chain comes out of a study of identical twins (TCRdb year 2016). General notes on the study: To test whether fetal clonotypes persist, the study used deep sequencing on TCR alpha and beta repertoires from monozygotic twins, unrelated adults of various ages, and cord blood. To rule out contamination, the twin experiments were replicated at different times with different library preparation protocols. Paper-wide results and their limitations: In beta out-of-frame sequences, excess twin sharing was weaker, because having fewer shared sequences lowered the signal-to-noise ratio. Because the same donors could not be followed over many years, the conclusions depended on cross-sectional statistical analysis. Compared with coincidental sharing between unrelated individuals, out-of-frame TCR alpha sequences shared between twins had an excess of sequences with low generation probability. Zero-insertion analyses could be partly confounded by invariant T cells such as MAIT and iNKT, though diverse VJ usage argued against such confounding for most clonotypes. In monozygotic twins, out-of-frame TCR alpha sharing was systematically underestimated by recombination models, although the models agreed with sharing between unrelated individuals. Fewer insertions were carried by abundant cord blood beta clonotypes, a similar but weaker trend appeared in young adult naive repertoires, and no such trend appeared in memory repertoires.

This clonotype was detected only a few times. Which antigen it targets is not known. Base qualities are not at hand, and no much larger clone is one base apart. All donors were healthy Caucasians. The twin cohort consisted of three pairs of female monozygotic twins, all aged roughly 18 to 30 years. CD4+ and CD8+ T cell populations were isolated with positive isolation kits from Invitrogen. For CDR1 and CDR2, the germline V gene lists SNHLY and FYNNEI. The CDR3, from cysteine to phenylalanine, totals 16 residues. Of all the DNA, just the CDR3 is kept, 48 bases in frame from base 1. From V the trimming removes 10 bases and from J it removes 1 base, while the gene matches leave 8 bases of the junction unaccounted for. The receptor library was made with 5' RACE. The sequencer listed for this sample is Illumina HiSeq 2000. A universal primer binding site was added through template switching, and the final cDNA carried a unique molecular identifier so that TCR cDNA molecules could be counted accurately. First-strand cDNA for TCR alpha and beta chains was synthesized from specific primers in the conserved constant-segment region. To control for contamination, every cDNA library was double barcoded, receiving both a SMART-Mk sample barcode and Illumina barcodes. TruSeq adapter sequences and Illumina sample barcodes were added in two successive PCR steps. The TCR alpha and beta cDNA libraries were sequenced on the Illumina HiSeq platform using custom primers. Per the authors' processing: Raw reads were processed with MiGEC to extract unique molecular identifiers, and MiXCR was used to determine CDR3 positions. Recombination models were inferred per individual with the repgenHMM and IGoR tools using an EM algorithm. Shared clonotypes were analyzed with the tcR package in R, and sharing was normalized by the product of cloneset sizes. Out-of-frame nonproductive sequences were analyzed to study raw recombination free of thymic and clonal selection effects. The public reads were run again by TCRdb, first through fastp at Q25 and then through MiXCR, and only productive beta chains were kept. Under each unique CDR3 protein, matching rows form one entry showing the most common genes and DNA. The V and J calls and clone size come from TCRdb's table, not from the authors' own analysis. Here the sample has around 490,000 distinct CDR3 sequences; 13% to 15% occur a single time. Jointly, the top ten make up about 0.4% of the sample.

These data were also reused for a study on yellow fever vaccine responses in identical twins. From the second report: The T cell response to vaccination in identical twins was reported by the authors to appear partly convergent and partly personalized. In the study, vaccine-responding T cell clones were precisely tracked in identical twins.

The chain is assembled from TRBV2 and TRBJ2-1; 12 bases in between match TRBD2. The sequencing input was CD4+ T cells sorted from blood. The sequence was collected from a woman aged 18 to 35 in good health. The CDR3 protein is CATRLAGVRSYNEQFF. The DNA is TGTGCCACCAGACTAGCGGGAGTGAGGTCCTACAATGAGCAGTTCTTC. The CDR3, completed at both ends by the reference TRBV2 and TRBJ2-1 genes, gives the full variable domain EPEVTQTPSHQVTQMGQEVILRCVPISNHLYFYWYRQILGQKVEFLVSFYNNEISEKSEIFDDQFSVERPDGSNFTLKIRSTKLEDSAMYFCATRLAGVRSYNEQFFGPGTRLTVL.